What follows is one T cell receptor beta chain and its context. Its antigen is not identified. The CDR3 spans 14 residues. With 4 bases removed from V and 3 bases from J, the gap between germline ends came to 13 bases. The germline V gene encodes CDR1 SNHLY and CDR2 FYNNEI. This PCR relied on a set of 60 Vbeta primers and 13 Jbeta primers. Repertoires were generated with immunoSEQ multiplex PCR, while TCRdb's copy carries only in-frame clones and drops some. This table has 150,000 to 200,000 clones, more than 75% appearing once. This specimen comes from a study of cytomegalovirus exposure and HLA in healthy donors. Findings and caveats of the study: Later, an analysis showed that TCR beta chains associated with HLA were more clonally expanded than others that were equally common. Rare sequences made up most TCRs, while some public TCRs were found in many donors.

This rearrangement joins TRBV2 to TRBJ2-7; a possible D gene is TRBD1 (6 bases). The sequence came from a man in his thirties or forties in good health and CMV-seropositive. Sequenced sample: PBMCs. CDR3 in amino acids: CASSGWQGNYEQYF. The CDR3 region has the DNA TGTGCCAGCAGTGGGTGGCAGGGGAACTACGAGCAGTACTTC.